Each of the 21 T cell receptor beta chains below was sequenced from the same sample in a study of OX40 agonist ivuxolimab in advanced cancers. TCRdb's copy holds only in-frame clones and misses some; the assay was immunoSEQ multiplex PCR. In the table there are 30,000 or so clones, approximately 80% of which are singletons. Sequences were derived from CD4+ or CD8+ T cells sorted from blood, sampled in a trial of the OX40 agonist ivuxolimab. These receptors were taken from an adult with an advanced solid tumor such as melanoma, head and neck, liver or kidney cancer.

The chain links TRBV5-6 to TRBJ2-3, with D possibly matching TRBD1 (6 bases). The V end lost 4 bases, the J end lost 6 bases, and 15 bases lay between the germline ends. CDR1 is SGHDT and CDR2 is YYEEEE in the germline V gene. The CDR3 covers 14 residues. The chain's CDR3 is CASSGDTDADTQYF. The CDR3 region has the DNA TGTGCCAGCAGCGGGGACACGGATGCGGATACGCAGTATTTT.

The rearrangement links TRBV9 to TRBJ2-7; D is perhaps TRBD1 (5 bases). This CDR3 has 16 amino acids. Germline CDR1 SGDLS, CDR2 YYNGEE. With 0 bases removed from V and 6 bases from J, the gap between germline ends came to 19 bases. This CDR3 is CASSVDEGVRWSEQYF. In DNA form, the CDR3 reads TGTGCCAGCAGCGTAGACGAAGGGGTACGTTGGAGCGAGCAGTACTTC.

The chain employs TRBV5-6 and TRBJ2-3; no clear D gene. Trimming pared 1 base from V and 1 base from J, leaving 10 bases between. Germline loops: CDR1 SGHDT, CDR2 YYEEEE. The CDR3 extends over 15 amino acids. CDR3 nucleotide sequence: TGTGCCAGCAGCTTGTCGGTCCGTGGCACAGATACGCAGTATTTT. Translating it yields CASSLSVRGTDTQYF.

The DNA for the CDR3 is TGCAGCGCCCCTCAGCCAGGGGGAAACACTGAAGCTTTCTTT. Residues: CSAPQPGGNTEAFF. This rearrangement joins TRBV29-1 to TRBJ1-1; 7 nucleotides align to TRBD1. The CDR3 is 14 residues long. Germline V gene data show CDR1 as SQVTM and CDR2 as ANQGSEA. J lost 2 bases, V lost 7 bases, and 10 bases had no gene match.

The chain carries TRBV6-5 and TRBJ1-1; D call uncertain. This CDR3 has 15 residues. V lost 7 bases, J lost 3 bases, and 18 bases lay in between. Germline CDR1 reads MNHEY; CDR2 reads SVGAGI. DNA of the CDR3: TGTGCCAGCATCCACCTGGGCAGCGTACACACTGAAGCTTTCTTT. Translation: CASIHLGSVHTEAFF.

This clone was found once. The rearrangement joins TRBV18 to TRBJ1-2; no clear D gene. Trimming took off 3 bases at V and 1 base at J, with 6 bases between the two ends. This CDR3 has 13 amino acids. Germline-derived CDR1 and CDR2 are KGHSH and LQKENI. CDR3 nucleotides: TGTGCCAGCTCACCTGAGGGTAACTATGGCTACACCTTC. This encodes CASSPEGNYGYTF.

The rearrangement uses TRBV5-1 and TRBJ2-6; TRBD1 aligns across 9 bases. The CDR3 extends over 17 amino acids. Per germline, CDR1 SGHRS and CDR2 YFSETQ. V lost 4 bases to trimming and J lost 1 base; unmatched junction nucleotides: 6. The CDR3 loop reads CASSISGQGSGANVLTF. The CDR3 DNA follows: TGCGCCAGCAGCATCTCGGGACAGGGATCTGGGGCCAACGTCCTGACTTTC.

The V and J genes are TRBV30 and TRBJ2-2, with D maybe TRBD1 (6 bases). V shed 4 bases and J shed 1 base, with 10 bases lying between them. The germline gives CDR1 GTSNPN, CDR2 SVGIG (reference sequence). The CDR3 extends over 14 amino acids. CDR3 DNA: TGTGCCTGGACTGTGACAGGGAACACCGGGGAGCTGTTTTTT. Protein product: CAWTVTGNTGELFF.

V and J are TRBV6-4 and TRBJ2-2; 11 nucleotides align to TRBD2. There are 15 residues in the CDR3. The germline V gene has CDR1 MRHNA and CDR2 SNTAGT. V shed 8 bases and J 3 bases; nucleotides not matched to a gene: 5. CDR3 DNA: TGTGCCAGCTTCCTAGCGGGGGGCGACACCGGGGAGCTGTTTTTT. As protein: CASFLAGGDTGELFF.

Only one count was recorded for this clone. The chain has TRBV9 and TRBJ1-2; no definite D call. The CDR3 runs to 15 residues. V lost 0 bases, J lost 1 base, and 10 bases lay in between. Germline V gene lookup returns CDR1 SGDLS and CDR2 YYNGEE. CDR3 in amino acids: CASSVGHTNNYGYTF. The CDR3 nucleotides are TGTGCCAGCAGCGTAGGACATACAAATAACTATGGCTACACCTTC.

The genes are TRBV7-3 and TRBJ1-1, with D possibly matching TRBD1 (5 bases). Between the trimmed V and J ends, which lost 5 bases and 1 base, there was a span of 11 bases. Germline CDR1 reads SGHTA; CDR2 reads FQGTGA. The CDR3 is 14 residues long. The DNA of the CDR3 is TGTGCCAGCAGCACCGGACATGCGAACACTGAAGCTTTCTTT. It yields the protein CASSTGHANTEAFF.

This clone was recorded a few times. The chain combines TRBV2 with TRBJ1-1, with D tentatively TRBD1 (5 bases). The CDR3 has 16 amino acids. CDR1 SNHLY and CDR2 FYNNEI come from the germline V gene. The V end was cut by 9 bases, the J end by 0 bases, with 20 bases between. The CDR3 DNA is TGTGCCAGTGCGGACATGACCGGGAAAATGAACACTGAAGCTTTCTTT. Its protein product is CASADMTGKMNTEAFF.

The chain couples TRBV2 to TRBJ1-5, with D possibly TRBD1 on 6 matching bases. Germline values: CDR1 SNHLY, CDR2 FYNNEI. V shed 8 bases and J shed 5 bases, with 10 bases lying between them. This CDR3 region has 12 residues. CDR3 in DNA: TGTGCCAGCGGACAGACTGATCAGCCCCAGCATTTT. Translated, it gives CASGQTDQPQHF.

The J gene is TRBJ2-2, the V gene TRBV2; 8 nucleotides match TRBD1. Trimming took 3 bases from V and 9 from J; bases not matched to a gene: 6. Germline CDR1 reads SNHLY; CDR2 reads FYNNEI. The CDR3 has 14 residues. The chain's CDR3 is CASSEGQVGRELFF. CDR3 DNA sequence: TGTGCCAGCAGTGAGGGACAGGTCGGGAGGGAGCTGTTTTTT.

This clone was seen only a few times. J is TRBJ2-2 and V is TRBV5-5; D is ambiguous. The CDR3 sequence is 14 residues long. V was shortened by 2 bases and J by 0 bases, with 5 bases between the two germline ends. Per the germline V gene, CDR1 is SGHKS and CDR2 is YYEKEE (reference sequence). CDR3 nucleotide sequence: TGTGCCAGCAGCTTATCAACGAACACCGGGGAGCTGTTTTTT. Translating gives CASSLSTNTGELFF.

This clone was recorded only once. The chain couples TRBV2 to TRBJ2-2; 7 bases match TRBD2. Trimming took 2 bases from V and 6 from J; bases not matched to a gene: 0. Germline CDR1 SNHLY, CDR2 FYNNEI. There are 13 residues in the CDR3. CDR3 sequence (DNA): TGTGCCAGCAGTGAACGGGGGGCCGGGGAGCTGTTTTTT. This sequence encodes CASSERGAGELFF.

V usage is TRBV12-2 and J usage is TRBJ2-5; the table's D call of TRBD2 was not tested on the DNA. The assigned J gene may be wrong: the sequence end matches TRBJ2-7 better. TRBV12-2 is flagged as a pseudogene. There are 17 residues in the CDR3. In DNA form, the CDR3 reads TGTGCAAGTCGCTTAGTGGGGACTCCTCCTCTATGCTACGAGCAGTACTTC. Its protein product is CASRLVGTPPLCYEQYF.

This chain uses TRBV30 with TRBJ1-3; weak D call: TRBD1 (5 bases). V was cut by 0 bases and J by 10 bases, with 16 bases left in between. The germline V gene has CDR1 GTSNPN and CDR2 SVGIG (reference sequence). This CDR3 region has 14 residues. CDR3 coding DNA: TGTGCCTGGAGTGTAGGGGAAACCGAAAGGACCATATATTTT. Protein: CAWSVGETERTIYF.

In DNA form, the CDR3 reads TGTGCCAGCAGCTTGTTTAGCGGGGATTACAATGAGCAGTTCTTC. Translated, it gives CASSLFSGDYNEQFF. The chain has TRBV5-6 and TRBJ2-1; 8 bases line up with TRBD2. CDR1 is SGHDT and CDR2 is YYEEEE in the germline V gene. The CDR3 is 15 residues long. V dropped 1 base and J dropped 4; count of bases not matched to a gene: 4.

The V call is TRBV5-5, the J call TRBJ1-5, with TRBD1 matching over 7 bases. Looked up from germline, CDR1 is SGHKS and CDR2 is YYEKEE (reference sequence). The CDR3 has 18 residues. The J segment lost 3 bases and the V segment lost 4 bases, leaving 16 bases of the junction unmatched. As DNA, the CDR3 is TGTGCCAGCAGCCTAGGACTAGCGCGGACAGGCTTCAATCAGCCCCAGCATTTT. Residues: CASSLGLARTGFNQPQHF.

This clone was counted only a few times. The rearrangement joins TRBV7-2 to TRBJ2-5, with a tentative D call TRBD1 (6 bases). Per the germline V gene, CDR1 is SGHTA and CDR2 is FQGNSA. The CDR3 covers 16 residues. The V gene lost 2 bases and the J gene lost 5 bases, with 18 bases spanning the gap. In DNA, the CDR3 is TGTGCCAGCAGCTTATTCGGCCCCAGGGGCGGGGAGACCCAGTACTTC. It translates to CASSLFGPRGGETQYF.